This TCR beta chain was identified during a study of cytomegalovirus exposure and HLA in healthy donors. Background on the study: Counted in an early data release were 65 million to 100 million unique TCRs from HLA-typed donors.

General observations from the study: Presence/absence analyses supposed approximately even sequencing depth among donors. Compared with the approximately 680-donor mean, an Asian-associated ancestry cluster reportedly had fewer N-insertions, according to a later analysis.

Concerning this clone: Its specificity is unknown.

The CDR3 consists of 16 residues. CDR1 SGHRS and CDR2 YFSETQ come from the germline V gene. J was trimmed by 3 bases and V by 5 bases; bases with no gene match: 9. These donors counted as nominally healthy when sampled, but unrecorded immune exposures were likely. The study ran its PCR with 60 Vbeta and 13 Jbeta primers. Data came from immunoSEQ multiplex PCR; TCRdb stores just in-frame clones and leaves some out. The sample includes 100,000 to 150,000 clones, roughly 78% seen only once; the top ten take over 5%. This chain uses TRBV5-1 with TRBJ2-3; 10 nucleotides match TRBD2. This clonotype originated in a woman aged 40 to 49 in good health and CMV-seronegative. The specimen sequenced was PBMCs. The chain's CDR3 is CASRPGTTSGTDTQYF. The CDR3 DNA reads as TGCGCCAGCAGACCCGGGACGACTAGCGGGACAGATACGCAGTATTTT.